This T cell receptor beta chain was retrieved from a study of shared clonotypes between healthy human individuals. The CDR3 is 15 residues long. The germline V gene has CDR1 LNHNV and CDR2 YYDKDF (reference sequence). V lost 0 bases, J lost 3 bases, and 9 bases lay in between. With respect to this clone: Other DNA sequences in the sample encode the same CDR3.

Data came from immunoSEQ multiplex PCR; TCRdb stores just in-frame clones and leaves some out. Of roughly 760,000 clones listed, over 65% were seen once; the top ten hold 1.5% to 2%. The TCR sequence derives from a woman in her 30s in good health. The chain combines TRBV15 with TRBJ2-1, with D uncertain. Material for sequencing was memory CD4+ T cells sorted from blood. Specified subset: CD45RA-negative fraction. This CDR3 is CATSRDSPGYNEQFF. The CDR3 nucleotides are TGTGCCACCAGCAGAGATAGCCCAGGCTACAATGAGCAGTTCTTC.